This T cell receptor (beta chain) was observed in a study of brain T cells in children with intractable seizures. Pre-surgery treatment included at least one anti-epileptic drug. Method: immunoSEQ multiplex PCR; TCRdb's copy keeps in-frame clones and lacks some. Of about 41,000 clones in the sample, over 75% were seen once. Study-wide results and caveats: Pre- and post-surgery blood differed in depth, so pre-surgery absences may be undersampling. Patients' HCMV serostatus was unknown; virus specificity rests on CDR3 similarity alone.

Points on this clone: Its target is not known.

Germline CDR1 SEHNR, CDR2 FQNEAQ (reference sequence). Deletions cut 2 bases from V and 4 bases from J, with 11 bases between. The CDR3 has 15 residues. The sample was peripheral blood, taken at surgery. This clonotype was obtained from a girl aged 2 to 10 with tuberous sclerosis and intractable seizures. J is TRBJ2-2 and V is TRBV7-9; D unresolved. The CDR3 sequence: CASSLSGPGTGELFF. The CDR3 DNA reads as TGTGCCAGCAGCTTATCTGGACCCGGCACCGGGGAGCTGTTTTTT.